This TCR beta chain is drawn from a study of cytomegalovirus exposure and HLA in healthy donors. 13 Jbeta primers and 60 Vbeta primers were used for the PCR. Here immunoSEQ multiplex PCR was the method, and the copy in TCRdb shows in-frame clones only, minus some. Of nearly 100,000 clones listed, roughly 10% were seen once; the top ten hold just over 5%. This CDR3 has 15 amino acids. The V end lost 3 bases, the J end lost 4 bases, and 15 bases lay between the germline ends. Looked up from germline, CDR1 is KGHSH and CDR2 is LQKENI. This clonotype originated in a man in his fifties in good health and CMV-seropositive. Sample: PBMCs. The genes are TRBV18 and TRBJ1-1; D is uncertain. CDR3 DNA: TGTGCCAGCTCACCGGTCCACAGCTTGGGCACTGAAGCTTTCTTT. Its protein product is CASSPVHSLGTEAFF.